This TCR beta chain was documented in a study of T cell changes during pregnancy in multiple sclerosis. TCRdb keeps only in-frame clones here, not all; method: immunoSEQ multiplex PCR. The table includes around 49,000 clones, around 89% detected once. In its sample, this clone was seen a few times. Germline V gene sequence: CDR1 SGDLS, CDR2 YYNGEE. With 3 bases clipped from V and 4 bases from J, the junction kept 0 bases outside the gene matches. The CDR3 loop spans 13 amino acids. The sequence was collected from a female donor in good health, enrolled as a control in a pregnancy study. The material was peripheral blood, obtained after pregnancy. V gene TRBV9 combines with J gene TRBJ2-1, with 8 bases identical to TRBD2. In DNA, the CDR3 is TGTGCCAGCAGCGCTAGCGGGTACAATGAGCAGTTCTTC. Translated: CASSASGYNEQFF. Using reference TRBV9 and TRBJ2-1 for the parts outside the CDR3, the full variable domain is DSGVTQTPKHLITATGQRVTLRCSPRSGDLSVYWYQQSLDQGLQFLIQYYNGEERAKGNILERFSAQQFPDLHSELNLSSLELGDSALYFCASSASGYNEQFFGPGTRLTVL.